This passage covers 32 T cell receptor beta chains from one sample sequenced in a study of immune characterization of retroperitoneal liposarcoma. TCRdb ran MiXCR on the PCR reads and lists one entry per CDR3 protein. The sample includes some 10,000 distinct CDR3 sequences, around 35% of them seen just once. The specimen was tumor tissue. Source of these receptors: a female donor with retroperitoneal liposarcoma.

The chain combines TRBV19 with TRBJ1-1; weak D call: TRBD1 (6 bases). The germline V gene encodes CDR1 LNHDA and CDR2 SQIVND (reference sequence). Trimming took 4 bases from V and 8 from J, leaving 8 bases between them. This CDR3 region has 11 residues. In DNA, the CDR3 is TGTGCCAGTAGTAGGACAGTAGAAGCTTTCTTT. Translation: CASSRTVEAFF.

This chain uses TRBV6-1 with TRBJ2-6; D remains ambiguous. The CDR3 has 15 amino acids. V was clipped by 1 base and J by 1 base, with 5 bases between them. CDR1 is MNHNS and CDR2 is SASEGT in the germline V gene. In DNA, the CDR3 is TGTGCCAGCAGTGAAGGCGATTCTGGGGCCAACGTCCTGACTTTC. This sequence encodes CASSEGDSGANVLTF.

This clonotype was detected a few times. The chain uses TRBV12-3 or TRBV12-4 and TRBJ2-5; no firm D call. This CDR3 comprises 14 residues. Deletions cut 7 bases from V and 6 bases from J, with 18 bases between. This chain's CDR3 is CASTTADGAQTQYF. In DNA, the CDR3 is TGTGCCAGCACCACGGCGGACGGCGCACAGACCCAGTACTTC.

The sample holds many counts of this clonotype. The chain carries TRBV12-3 or TRBV12-4 and TRBJ2-1, with 15 nucleotides matching TRBD2. TRBJ2-7 matches the DNA end more closely, so the J call is doubtful. The CDR3 has 18 amino acids. The CDR3 region is CASSLEAWTSGRANEQYF. The CDR3 DNA is TGTGCCAGCAGTTTAGAGGCTTGGACTAGCGGGAGGGCCAATGAGCAGTACTTC.

The V and J genes are TRBV6-1 and TRBJ2-1; D could derive from TRBD1 or TRBD2 (6 bases each). Gene TRBJ2-7 matches the end of the DNA better, so the J call may be wrong. Germline values: CDR1 MNHNS, CDR2 SASEGT. The CDR3 has 14 amino acids. CDR3 region: CASSEDPGATEQYF. The CDR3 DNA follows: TGTGCCAGCAGTGAAGACCCGGGGGCAACCGAGCAGTACTTC.

This clonotype has just a few counts. V gene TRBV7-2 combines with J gene TRBJ2-1; no clear D. This CDR3 comprises 15 residues. Germline CDR1 is SGHTA and CDR2 is FQGNSA. V was pared by 1 base and J by 10 bases, with 17 bases between. The CDR3 nucleotides are TGTGCCAGCAGCTTAGATCGGCGGATCCCGGACGAGCAGTTCTTC. Protein sequence: CASSLDRRIPDEQFF.

This clonotype was counted only a few times. The chain couples TRBV12-3 or TRBV12-4 to TRBJ2-5; TRBD1 aligns across 8 bases. Matching the DNA end better, TRBJ2-1 makes the J call doubtful. The CDR3 extends over 15 amino acids. The CDR3 DNA is TGTGCCAGCAGTTTAGGACAGGGGATTCAAGAGACCCAGTTCTTC. Protein sequence: CASSLGQGIQETQFF.

This clonotype appeared many times. This sequence joins TRBV7-3 and TRBJ2-1; 7 positions agree with TRBD1. The J call may be incorrect, as the DNA end agrees better with TRBJ2-7. The germline V gene encodes CDR1 SGHTA and CDR2 FQGTGA. The CDR3 is 15 amino acids. The CDR3 nucleotides read TGTGCCAGCAGCTTAACAGGGACAGACTACAATGAGCAGTACTTC. This codes for CASSLTGTDYNEQYF.

In this sample, this clonotype is medium-sized. The chain employs TRBV6-1 and TRBJ2-1; TRBD2 is a possible D gene (5 bases). V was pared by 6 bases and J by 10 bases, with 19 bases between. The CDR3 contains 14 residues. Germline values: CDR1 MNHNS, CDR2 SASEGT. The DNA of the CDR3 is TGTGCCAGCAGCGGTACTAGAGGACCCTACGAGCAGTTCTTC. Translated, it gives CASSGTRGPYEQFF.

The chain carries TRBV7-9 and TRBJ2-1; no clear D. V gave up 6 bases and J gave up 10 bases, with 22 bases separating them. Germline CDR1 SEHNR, CDR2 FQNEAQ (reference sequence). This CDR3 has 15 residues. This chain's CDR3 is CASSYRAQSSYEQFF. The CDR3, as DNA: TGTGCCAGCAGTTACCGGGCCCAGAGCTCCTACGAGCAGTTCTTC.

This clonotype was seen only a few times. The chain couples TRBV6-5 to TRBJ1-6; possibly TRBD1 for D (6 bases). V gave up 0 bases and J gave up 5 bases, with 11 bases separating them. Looked up from germline, CDR1 is MNHEY and CDR2 is SVGAGI. The CDR3 totals 16 residues. CDR3 loop: CASSYSAGVHNSPLHF. As DNA, the CDR3 is TGTGCCAGCAGTTACTCCGCAGGGGTCCATAATTCACCCCTCCACTTT.

The table lists this clonotype with many counts. V usage is TRBV7-8 and J usage is TRBJ2-1; 9 bases align to TRBD2. V lost 4 bases, J lost 4 bases, and 5 bases stayed unmatched. The CDR3 sequence is 15 residues long. Germline loops: CDR1 SGHVS, CDR2 FQNEAQ. The CDR3 DNA is TGTGCCAGCAGCTCACTAGCGGGCCGTTACAATGAGCAGTTCTTC. Protein product: CASSSLAGRYNEQFF.

V and J are TRBV6-1 and TRBJ2-1; 8 positions agree with TRBD2. The J call may be mistaken, given a closer DNA end match to TRBJ2-5. The V gene's germline CDR1 is MNHNS and CDR2 SASEGT. This CDR3 is 11 amino acids long. CDR3: CASGRGETQYF. The DNA of the CDR3 is TGTGCGAGCGGGAGAGGGGAGACCCAGTACTTC.

For this clonotype: A much bigger clone sits one base away, suggesting this may be a read error. J is TRBJ2-1 and V is TRBV7-9; TRBD1 matches 7 bases. The CDR3 covers 17 residues. V lost 1 base, J lost 10 bases, and 16 bases stayed unmatched. Germline CDR1 reads SEHNR; CDR2 reads FQNEAQ (reference sequence). In DNA, the CDR3 is TGTGCCAGCAGCTTAGACGGGACAGCTTTGACCTTGGGGGAGCAGTTCTTC. Residues: CASSLDGTALTLGEQFF.

The chain employs TRBV6-6 and TRBJ2-1, with 8 bases identical to TRBD2. CDR1 and CDR2 (germline): MNHNY, SVGAGI (reference sequence). The CDR3 runs 17 residues. Losses at the gene ends were 4 bases for V and 5 bases for J; bases not matched to a gene: 13. The CDR3 DNA reads as TGTGCCAGCAGTTCTAATCCGGGACTAGTTCTTAACAATGAGCAGTTCTTC. Its translation: CASSSNPGLVLNNEQFF.

This clonotype rates as medium-sized (0.01 to 0.1%). The chain links TRBV6-6 to TRBJ2-5; D gene ambiguous. The CDR3 is 14 amino acids. CDR1 and CDR2 (germline): MNHNY, SVGAGI (reference sequence). Between the trimmed V and J ends, which lost 0 bases and 2 bases, there was a span of 7 bases. DNA of the CDR3: TGTGCCAGCAGTTACTCCCGCAGGCAAGAGACCCAGTACTTC. Protein sequence: CASSYSRRQETQYF.

By sample share, this clonotype is medium-sized. The chain employs TRBV6-6 and TRBJ2-1, with TRBD2 identical over 10 bases. This CDR3 region has 15 residues. CDR1 MNHNY and CDR2 SVGAGI come from the germline V gene (reference sequence). Germline trimming cut 0 bases from V and 8 bases from J; bases unmatched to any gene: 4. This CDR3 is CASSYSSGGAHEQFF. The CDR3 nucleotides read TGTGCCAGCAGTTACTCCAGCGGGGGGGCCCATGAGCAGTTCTTC.

This clonotype is medium-sized (0.01 to 0.1%) by share. The V and J genes are TRBV6-1 and TRBJ2-1, with D perhaps TRBD2 (5 bases). The better agreement between TRBJ2-7 and the DNA end casts doubt on the J call. Germline values: CDR1 MNHNS, CDR2 SASEGT. The CDR3 has 13 amino acids. CDR3 sequence reads: CASKSASKREQYF. CDR3 nucleotide sequence: TGTGCCAGCAAAAGCGCCTCTAAGCGGGAGCAGTACTTC.

This rearrangement joins TRBV7-8 to TRBJ2-5; weak D call: TRBD2 (5 bases). The J call is doubtful: the DNA matches TRBJ2-7 better. The CDR3 spans 14 residues. Germline V gene data show CDR1 as SGHVS and CDR2 as FQNEAQ. CDR3 in amino acids: CASTPTRTGYEQYF. For the CDR3, the DNA is TGTGCCAGCACCCCGACCCGGACGGGGTACGAGCAGTACTTC.

The chain has TRBV7-6 and TRBJ2-2, with 7 nucleotides matching TRBD1. The junction had 4 bases not matched to a gene; V was cut back by 5 bases and J by 4 bases. The CDR3 covers 14 residues. Germline V gene sequence: CDR1 SGHVS, CDR2 FNYEAQ. The CDR3 protein is CASSVGQITGELFF. CDR3 sequence (DNA): TGTGCCAGCAGCGTGGGACAGATCACCGGGGAGCTGTTTTTT.

This clonotype turned up a few times. CDR3 protein: CASSLRGQSPLHF. The CDR3 DNA is TGTGCCAGCAGTTTAAGGGGGCAATCACCCCTCCACTTT. The chain recombines TRBV12-3 or TRBV12-4 with TRBJ1-6; TRBD1 aligns across 7 bases. J gave up 10 bases and V 2 bases, and 2 bases lay outside the gene matches. This CDR3 contains 13 residues.

This clonotype is labeled medium-sized. The chain carries TRBV11-3 and TRBJ2-3, with a tentative D call TRBD2 (6 bases). Germline values: CDR1 SGHNT, CDR2 YENEEA. Trimming pared 3 bases from V and 2 bases from J, leaving 9 bases between. The CDR3 is 14 amino acids. The CDR3 spells CASSFGGDTDTQYF. DNA of the CDR3: TGTGCCAGCAGCTTCGGGGGTGACACAGATACGCAGTATTTT. Supplemented by reference TRBV11-3 and TRBJ2-3, the full variable domain reads EAGVVQSPRYKIIEKKQPVAFWCNPISGHNTLYWYLQNLGQGPELLIRYENEEAVDDSQLPKDRFSAERLKGVDSTLKIQPAELGDSAVYLCASSFGGDTDTQYFGPGTRLTVL.

This clonotype is labeled medium-sized. V usage is TRBV6-1 and J usage is TRBJ2-1; D gene ambiguous. The V end lost 2 bases, the J end lost 0 bases, and 11 bases lay between the germline ends. This CDR3 spans 16 amino acids. Germline V gene lookup returns CDR1 MNHNS and CDR2 SASEGT. The DNA for the CDR3 is TGTGCCAGCAGTGAACGGCAGGTTAGCTCCTACAATGAGCAGTTCTTC. Translated, it gives CASSERQVSSYNEQFF.

The CDR3 protein is CASSGMDSGWETQYF. The CDR3 DNA reads as TGTGCCAGCAGTGGGATGGACAGTGGGTGGGAGACCCAGTACTTC. This chain joins TRBV6-1 and TRBJ2-1; possible D gene TRBD1, 6 bases. The tail of the sequence fits TRBJ2-5 better, so the J call may be wrong. The CDR3 covers 15 residues. CDR1 MNHNS and CDR2 SASEGT come from the germline V gene.

Sample share makes this clonotype medium-sized. The V and J genes are TRBV7-2 and TRBJ2-5; unclear D gene. Looked up from germline, CDR1 is SGHTA and CDR2 is FQGNSA. The CDR3 totals 16 residues. Trimming took off 5 bases at V and 1 base at J, with 17 bases between the two ends. The CDR3 is CASSIKAVSLQETQYF. Written as DNA, the CDR3 is TGTGCCAGCAGCATCAAAGCTGTGAGTCTCCAAGAGACCCAGTACTTC.

This clonotype showed up just a few times. The CDR3 nucleotides read TGTGCCACCTCCGGCGGACCGGGGGCTACAAGGGAGCAGTTCTTC. This translates into CATSGGPGATREQFF. The V gene is TRBV24-1, the J gene TRBJ2-1; D may be TRBD1 or TRBD2 (6 bases each). The CDR3 consists of 15 residues. V was pared by 9 bases and J by 10 bases, with 24 bases between. Germline V gives CDR1 KGHDR, CDR2 SFDVKD.

The chain employs TRBV6-1 and TRBJ2-7; 15 bases match TRBD2. The CDR3 extends over 16 amino acids. V lost 2 bases, J lost 7 bases, and 6 bases stayed unmatched. CDR1 and CDR2 from the germline V gene are MNHNS and SASEGT. The CDR3 sequence: CASSERTSGRAGEQYF. The CDR3 nucleotides read TGTGCCAGCAGTGAAAGGACTAGCGGGAGGGCCGGGGAGCAGTACTTC.

V is TRBV11-2 and J is TRBJ2-1; TRBD2 aligns across 8 bases. The end of the DNA fits TRBJ2-5 better, so the J call may be wrong. CDR1 is SGHAT, CDR2 FQNNGV, per germline. CDR3 size: 16 residues. This CDR3 reads CASSPRGEGFAETQYF. The DNA for the CDR3 is TGTGCCAGCAGCCCGCGGGGGGAGGGCTTCGCGGAGACCCAGTACTTC.

The V call is TRBV6-1, the J call TRBJ2-7; perhaps TRBD2 as D (6 bases). Near its end, the DNA agrees better with TRBJ2-1, so the J call may be wrong. Germline CDR1 is MNHNS and CDR2 is SASEGT. CDR3 length equals 15 residues. The CDR3 DNA follows: TGTGCCAGCAGTGCCCTAGCGAGTCCTCAAGAGACCCAGTTCTTC. Amino acid sequence: CASSALASPQETQFF.

V and J are TRBV7-2 and TRBJ2-4; 10 nucleotides align to TRBD1. CDR3 length equals 14 residues. Germline V gives CDR1 SGHTA, CDR2 FQGNSA. V shed 5 bases and J 6 bases; nucleotides not matched to a gene: 4. CDR3 sequence reads: CASSTRTGGNIQYF. The DNA of the CDR3 is TGTGCCAGCAGCACCCGGACAGGGGGAAACATTCAGTACTTC. Drawing the rest from reference TRBV7-2 and TRBJ2-4, the complete variable domain is GAGVSQSPSNKVTEKGKDVELRCDPISGHTALYWYRQSLGQGLEFLIYFQGNSAPDKSGLPSDRFSAERTGGSVSTLTIQRTQQEDSAVYLCASSTRTGGNIQYFGAGTRLSVL.

By frequency in the sample, this clonotype is medium-sized. This chain connects TRBV6-1 to TRBJ2-1, with unresolved D. V lost 8 bases and J lost 10, with 12 bases in between. Germline V gives CDR1 MNHNS, CDR2 SASEGT. This CDR3 spans 11 amino acids. CDR3 protein: CASSVVYEQFF. The CDR3 DNA reads TGTGCCAGCTCAGTAGTCTACGAGCAGTTCTTC.

By sample share, this clonotype is medium-sized. J is TRBJ2-1 and V is TRBV7-6, with 9 bases matching TRBD1. Germline V lookup: CDR1 SGHVS, CDR2 FNYEAQ. CDR3 length: 20 residues. V gave up 2 bases and J gave up 12 bases; unmatched junction bases: 26. As DNA, the CDR3 is TGTGCCAGCAGCTTACAGCCCGGGACAGGGACTACCGGGACGCAGTTGGTGCAGTTCTTC. It encodes CASSLQPGTGTTGTQLVQFF.